What follows describes a single T cell receptor (beta chain). The antigen it binds to is not known. It has no much larger one-base neighbor in the sample; base qualities were not kept. The cohort was made up of roughly 670 healthy bone marrow donors. Cohort members were all nominally healthy when sampled, although unrecorded immune exposures were likely present. The donor was CMV seronegative and belonged to the group of 350 or so seronegative cohort members. Every donor gave a peripheral blood sample, and the peripheral blood mononuclear cells from that sample were used for TCR beta sequencing. The Qiagen DNeasy Blood Extraction Kit was used to extract genomic DNA from the blood cell samples. Including cysteine and phenylalanine, the CDR3 has 15 amino acids. The retained sequence is limited to the CDR3, 45 bases, with the frame set at the first base. The germline V gene encodes CDR1 MNHEY and CDR2 SVGAGI. V gives up 4 bases and J gives up 1 base, and the segment between their germline ends measures 11 bases.

Library generation was performed with the immunoSEQ multiplex PCR assay. The multiplex PCR relied on a mix of 60 forward primers for TCR Vbeta segments and 13 reverse primers for TCR Jbeta segments. A multiplex PCR assay on genomic DNA amplified the CDR3 region of rearranged TCR beta genes. On the Illumina HiSeq System, the amplified TCR beta libraries were sequenced as 87-base-pair reads. The original pipeline was this. A later analysis counted some 80 million unique TCR beta chains across the 500 to 850 repertoires, and some 11 million of these chains were shared by at least two donors. To remove PCR and sequencing errors, raw reads were error-corrected and collapsed into unique sequences using a nearest-neighbor algorithm that merged closely related sequences. CDR3 sequences were aligned to IMGT reference sequences to assign V, D and J gene segments. For a sequence to be retained, a match of at least six nucleotides to both a V gene segment and a J gene segment was required. A rearrangement was called productive if the CDR3 had no stop codons and remained in frame with V and J, and every other rearrangement was called non-productive. Following IMGT convention, CDR3 was defined as the stretch from the second conserved V-encoded cysteine to the conserved J-encoded phenylalanine. Sequences without an unambiguous match to a single V gene segment were excluded from the earlier analysis of approximately 560 of the donors. In an earlier analysis of 587 of the donors, a V segment was called functional when productive rearrangements were above 56.7%, and segregating when the standard deviation between donors exceeded 5%. A statistical classification framework was developed to diagnose cytomegalovirus status using the catalog of TCR beta chain sequences. A later analysis assigned V and J genes by comparing TCR nucleotide sequences with IMGT/GENE-DB human TR gene sequences. A later analysis assigned CDR3 sequences and most-parsimonious VDJ recombination scenarios with the TCRdist pipeline. In a later analysis, each TCR beta chain was defined by its CDR3 amino acid sequence together with its V-gene family, and reads without a unique V-gene family were excluded. As a way to deal with suspected cross-contamination and a sequencing artifact, a later analysis dropped under 600 nucleotide sequences that were highly shared and had low generation probability. In a later analysis, a clonal expansion index for each public chain was calculated from normalized within-repertoire ranks of inferred template counts. In a later analysis, generation probabilities were computed using a VDJ recombination model fitted to out-of-frame rearrangements, and the results were checked against IGoR. In a later analysis, TCR-TCR, TCR-HLA and TCR-CMV co-occurrence was scored with hypergeometric tests, and a repertoire-size bias correction was applied to TCR pairs. A later analysis estimated false discovery rates by permuting HLA or CMV assignments 20 times. A later analysis grouped co-occurring TCRs with DBSCAN, adding TCRdist sequence similarity when clustering within HLA-allele-positive subsets. Repertoires with fewer than 30,000 or more than 120,000 public chains, plus five repertoires with anomalous nucleotide sharing, were excluded from co-occurrence clustering. Entries here come from immuneACCESS through TCRdb and include only in-frame sequences with V and J called. Some clones fail to appear in such tables; in the studies checked, an unresolved V gene covers under half of the shortfall, and the cause of the remainder is unknown. The V and J calls and the clone size are those of that table, but D and trimming were determined from the DNA. The sample table records tens of thousands of clones; approximately 79% of these occur just once. Jointly, the top ten make up about 2.9% of the sample.

The data were obtained in a study of cytomegalovirus exposure and HLA in healthy donors (dated by TCRdb to about 2017). For context, the study as a whole: In an earlier analysis of 550 to 750 of the donors, approximately 260 Gb of sequence data and 90 million to 120 million unique TCR beta sequences from roughly 200 million T cells were reported. About 300 gigabases of sequencing data and some 85 million unique TCR sequences were included in an early release covering 550 to 800 HLA-typed donors. Of the approximately 400 genotyped donors, approximately 81% were placed in the genetic ancestry cluster associated with self-reported Caucasian donors. The study aimed to test whether cataloging public T cell receptors could reveal signatures of past pathogen exposure. Using immunosequencing, the study profiled T cell repertoires from 500 to 800 subjects and related those repertoires to cytomegalovirus serostatus. Along with the approximately 700-subject first cohort, a separate validation cohort of over a hundred different subjects was used. High-throughput TCR immunosequencing, statistical association of individual TCRs with disease status, and machine learning were combined to predict cytomegalovirus infection status. A later analysis re-analyzed previously published TCR beta repertoires from 660 or so donors and added high-resolution HLA genotyping to study TCR occurrence patterns. Rather than using new phenotypic data, the later analysis identified candidate immune exposures from TCR beta sequences and from how often those sequences occurred across donors. To decide whether each TCR beta V gene segment behaved as functional or pseudogenic, an earlier analysis of over 500 of the donors relied on high-throughput TCR beta sequencing. Donor age, sex, ethnicity and CMV serostatus were compiled alongside the repertoire data. In a later genetic analysis, genome-wide SNP genotypes for about 55% of the roughly 700 donors were used, and that subset was treated as a discovery cohort. All discovery cohort repertoires had been generated using a single sequencing platform. HLA typing covered class I and class II loci at four-digit resolution. Typing coverage varied by locus: roughly 620-640 donors for A, B, C, DRB1 and DQB1; some 520 for DQA1; nearly 610 for DPA1; 450 to 480 for DPB1. Roughly 5 DR-DQ haplotypes were handled as single units for association and clustering, since linkage in the cohort was strong. Across approximately 420 genotyped donors of the cohort, an average of approximately 240,000 unique TCR beta nucleotide sequences per donor were sequenced, and 15% to 20% of those sequences were non-productive. Points the paper makes about the study in general: Because HLA typing was unavailable for some donors at each locus, only the typed subset was used in association tests. A further reported finding was that TCR beta sequences accurately predicted the HLA-A and HLA-B alleles for most subjects in the first cohort. A later genetic analysis reported fewer N-insertions in productive TCRs among donors in an Asian-associated ancestry cluster than the roughly 640-donor mean. A later analysis associated about 18,000 TCR beta sequences with specific HLA alleles at a false discovery rate of 0.05. Most TCR sequences were observed very rarely across donors, whereas some public TCRs were present in many individuals. The authors suggested that the approach could potentially be generalized to other disease states and immunological phenotypes. Three of the identified cytomegalovirus-associated TCR beta chains were confirmed in vitro to be specific for cytomegalovirus antigens. Correlated functional status among segregating V segments might be attributable to linkage disequilibrium, but an unknown experimental factor could not be ruled out. When HLA alleles, especially DR and DQ, strongly co-occurred, TCR associations were difficult to assign to individual alleles. The only immune exposure information available for the cohort was CMV serostatus. V-gene and J-gene trimming of TCR beta chains was associated with a missense DCLRE1C variant in a later genetic analysis, and the association was replicated in an independent cohort. In a later analysis, several top co-occurrence clusters were reported to appear linked to parvovirus B19, influenza, CMV and Epstein-Barr virus. A cluster of highly shared sequence variants was judged likely to represent a technical artifact of the sequencing pipeline. The cohort was sequenced for TCR beta chains only, and without alpha or paired-chain data the features that could be detected were limited. Cytomegalovirus status was reported to be diagnosed by the classifier with high specificity and sensitivity in both the original and validation cohorts. In a later analysis, HLA-associated TCR beta chains were found to be more clonally expanded and to have lower generation probabilities than equally common non-associated chains. Sequencing depth was assumed to be roughly uniform across donors in the presence/absence analyses, though that assumption may not hold. In the study, roughly 160 TCR beta chains were listed as associated with cytomegalovirus. Because counts were too low, 15 to 20 rarely observed V segments, including chromosome 9 orphons, were excluded from the earlier analysis of some 540 of the donors. In an earlier analysis of about 550 of the donors, most TCR beta V segments were observed in productive rearrangements about 87% or about 30% of the time, broadly matching IMGT annotations. Most CMV-associated TCR beta chains appeared to be HLA-restricted in a later analysis, and the HLA associations seemed to be driven largely by CMV exposure. The 87-base-pair reads could not distinguish some IMGT-functional V segments, including TRBV6-2 and TRBV6-3, so those segments were excluded. In a later analysis, the rate of TCR association differed among HLA loci, with DRB1 alleles having the most associated TCRs and HLA-C alleles having the fewest.

This TCR came from a man younger than 45 in good health and CMV-seronegative. The sequencing sample was made of PBMCs. The chain links TRBV6-5 with TRBJ2-1, and perhaps TRBD1 as D gene, on 5 matching bases. The DNA sequence is TGTGCCAGCAGTTCGGAAGGGGTATCCTACAATGAGCAGTTCTTC. Its protein product is CASSSEGVSYNEQFF.